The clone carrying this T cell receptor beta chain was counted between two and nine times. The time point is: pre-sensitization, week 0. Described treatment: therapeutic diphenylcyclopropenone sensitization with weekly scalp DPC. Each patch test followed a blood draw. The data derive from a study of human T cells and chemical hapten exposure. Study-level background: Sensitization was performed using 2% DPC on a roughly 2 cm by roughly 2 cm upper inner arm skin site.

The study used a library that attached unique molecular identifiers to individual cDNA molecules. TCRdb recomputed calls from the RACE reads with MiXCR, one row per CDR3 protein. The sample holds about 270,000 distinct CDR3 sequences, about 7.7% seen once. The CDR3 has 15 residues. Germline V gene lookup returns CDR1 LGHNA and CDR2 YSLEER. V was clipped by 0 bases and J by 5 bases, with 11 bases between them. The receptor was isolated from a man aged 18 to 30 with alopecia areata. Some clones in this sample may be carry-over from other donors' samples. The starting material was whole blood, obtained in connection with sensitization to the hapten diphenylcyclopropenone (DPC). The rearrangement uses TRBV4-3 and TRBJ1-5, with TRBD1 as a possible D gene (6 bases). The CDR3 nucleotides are TGCGCCAGCAGCCAAGAGACAGGCGTCCATCAGCCCCAGCATTTT. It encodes CASSQETGVHQPQHF.